This TCR beta chain was sequenced for a study of T cells in Graves' hyperthyroidism and ophthalmopathy. Study in general: Peripheral blood collection took place at initial diagnosis, before any treatment. Points from the study as a whole: In the blood, most expanded thyroid clonotypes above 0.001 appeared as well.

Amplification targeted TCR beta CDR3 regions from RNA transcripts. The HTBI primer set served for first-round RT-PCR of the TCR CDR3. TCRdb reanalysed the multiplex PCR reads using MiXCR and keeps one entry per CDR3 protein. Altogether about half a million distinct CDR3 sequences are present, approximately 25% being singletons, with the ten largest covering around 10%. Comment on this clonotype: Its antigen is still unknown. The junction does not match germline at one end; this may be a read error.

There are 14 residues in the CDR3. Germline CDR1 and CDR2: SGHVS and FQNEAQ. Investigators excluded patients with uncontrolled infection, other autoimmune disease, pregnancy or lactation. Diagnostic assessment was based on clinical symptoms, serum thyroxine and TRAb, thyroid ultrasound and orbital computed tomography. This receptor was taken from a woman aged 25 to 39 with Graves' ophthalmopathy. The chain combines TRBV7-8 with TRBJ1-3; perhaps TRBD1 as D (6 bases). Sequenced sample: blood. In DNA, the CDR3 is TGTGCCATCAGCGCTCTCCAGGGGCCGAACACCATATATTTT. Residues: CAISALQGPNTIYF.